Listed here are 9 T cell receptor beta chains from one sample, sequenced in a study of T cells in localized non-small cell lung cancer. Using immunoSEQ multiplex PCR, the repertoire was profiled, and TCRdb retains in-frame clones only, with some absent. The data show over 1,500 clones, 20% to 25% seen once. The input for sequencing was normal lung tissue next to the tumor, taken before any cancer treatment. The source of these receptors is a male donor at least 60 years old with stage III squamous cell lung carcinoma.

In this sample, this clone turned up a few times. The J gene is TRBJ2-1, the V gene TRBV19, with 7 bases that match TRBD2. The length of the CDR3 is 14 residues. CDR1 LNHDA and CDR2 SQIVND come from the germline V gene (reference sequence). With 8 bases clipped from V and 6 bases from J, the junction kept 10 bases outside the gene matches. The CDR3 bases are TGTGCCAGTCGACGGTGGGGGGAGGGCAATGAGCAGTTCTTC. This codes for CASRRWGEGNEQFF.

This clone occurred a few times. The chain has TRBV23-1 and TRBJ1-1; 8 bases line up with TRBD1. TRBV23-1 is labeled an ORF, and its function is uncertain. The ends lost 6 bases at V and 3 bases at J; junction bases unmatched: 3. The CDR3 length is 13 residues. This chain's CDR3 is CASSLQGDTEAFF. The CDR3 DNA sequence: TGCGCCAGCAGCTTACAGGGGGACACTGAAGCTTTCTTT.

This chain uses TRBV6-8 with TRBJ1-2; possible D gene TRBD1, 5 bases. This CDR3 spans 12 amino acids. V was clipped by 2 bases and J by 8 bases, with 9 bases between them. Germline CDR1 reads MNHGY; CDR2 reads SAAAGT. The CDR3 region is CASSYAGVGYTF. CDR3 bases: TGTGCCAGCAGTTACGCGGGGGTCGGCTACACCTTC.

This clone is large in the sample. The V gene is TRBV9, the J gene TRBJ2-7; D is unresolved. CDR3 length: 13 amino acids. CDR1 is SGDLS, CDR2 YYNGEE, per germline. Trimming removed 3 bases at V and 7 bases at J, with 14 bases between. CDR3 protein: CASSERPLEEQYF. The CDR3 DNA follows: TGTGCCAGCAGCGAAAGGCCTCTTGAGGAGCAGTACTTC.

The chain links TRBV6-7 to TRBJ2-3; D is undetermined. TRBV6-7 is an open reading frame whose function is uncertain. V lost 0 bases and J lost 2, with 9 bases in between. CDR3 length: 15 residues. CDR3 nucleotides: TGTGCCAGCAGTTACTCCCGGGTAATCACAGATACGCAGTATTTT. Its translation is CASSYSRVITDTQYF.

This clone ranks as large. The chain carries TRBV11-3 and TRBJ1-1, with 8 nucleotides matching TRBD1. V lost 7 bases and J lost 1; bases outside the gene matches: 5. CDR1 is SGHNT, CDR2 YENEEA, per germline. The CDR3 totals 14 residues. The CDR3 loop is CASNPGQANTEAFF. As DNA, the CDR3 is TGTGCCAGCAACCCGGGACAGGCGAACACTGAAGCTTTCTTT.

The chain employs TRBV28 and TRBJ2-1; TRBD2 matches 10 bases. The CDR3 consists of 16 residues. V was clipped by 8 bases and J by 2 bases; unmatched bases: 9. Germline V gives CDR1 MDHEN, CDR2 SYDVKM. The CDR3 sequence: CASPTPSGGPYNEQFF. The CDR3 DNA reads TGTGCCAGCCCGACTCCTAGCGGGGGTCCCTACAATGAGCAGTTCTTC.

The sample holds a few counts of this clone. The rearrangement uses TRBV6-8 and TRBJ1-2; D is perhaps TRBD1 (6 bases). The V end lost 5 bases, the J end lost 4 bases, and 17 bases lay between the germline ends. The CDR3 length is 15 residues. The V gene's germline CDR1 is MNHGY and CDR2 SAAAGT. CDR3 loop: CASSIYQGSGYGYTF. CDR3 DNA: TGTGCCAGCAGTATATATCAGGGGAGCGGCTATGGCTACACCTTC.

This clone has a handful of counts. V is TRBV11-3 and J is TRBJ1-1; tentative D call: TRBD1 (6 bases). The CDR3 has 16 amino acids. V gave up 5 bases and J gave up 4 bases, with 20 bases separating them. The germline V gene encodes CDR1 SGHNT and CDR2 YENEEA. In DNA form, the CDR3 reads TGTGCCAGCAGCCCCAGAGGGGGGGCGACGGGCACTGAAGCTTTCTTT. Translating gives CASSPRGGATGTEAFF. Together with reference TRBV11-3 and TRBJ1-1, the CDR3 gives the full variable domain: EAGVVQSPRYKIIEKKQPVAFWCNPISGHNTLYWYLQNLGQGPELLIRYENEEAVDDSQLPKDRFSAERLKGVDSTLKIQPAELGDSAVYLCASSPRGGATGTEAFFGQGTRLTVV.